This TCR beta chain came from a study of CD8+ T cells in alopecia areata. Study-wide background: Those treated were given oral tofacitinib at 5 to 10 mg twice daily. Study findings and constraints: Higher clonality and more expanded CD8+ clones appeared in lesional than normal scalp. Resident alphabeta T cells of normal skin are also sequenced in scalp samples.

This CDR3 is built from 13 residues. Germline assignment: CDR1 LNHDA and CDR2 SQIVND (reference sequence). RNA was extracted and reverse transcribed into cDNA as the sequencing template. Sequencing was performed with immunoSEQ multiplex PCR; in TCRdb, only in-frame clones are kept and a portion is missing. Of 200,000 to 250,000 clones detected, roughly two fifths appear once; the ten largest clones hold roughly 0.5%. Treatment here: oral pan-JAK inhibitor, 5-10 mg twice daily. CD4+ and CD8+ T cells were sorted from PBMCs stained for CD3, CD4 and CD8. About this clone: Its antigen remains unknown. One end of the junction does not line up with germline, which may come from a read error.

Sequencing was performed on CD4+ T cells sorted from blood, taken between weeks 30 and 35, from a patient treated with tofacitinib. V is TRBV19 and J is TRBJ1-2; D unclear. The TCR comes from a human donor with alopecia areata. CDR3 loop: CASNEEESGRRAF. In DNA form, the CDR3 reads TGTGCCAGTAACGAAGAAGAATCTGGGCGGCGAGCCTTC.